This entry lists 22 T cell receptor beta chains sequenced from one sample in a study of T cell responses to AZD1222 COVID-19 vaccine (dated by TCRdb to the early 2020s). Sample time point, as interpreted from the label and publication: baseline before first vaccination. Library method: the immunoSEQ multiplex PCR assay. Imported from immuneACCESS, the table was reduced by TCRdb to in-frame sequences with V and J called. These copies leave out some clones; in studies compared against another copy, an unresolved V gene accounts for under half, and the cause of the remainder is not known. This sample is represented by 95,000 to 150,000 clones; 88% of them were singletons. Around 5.6% of the sample is held by the ten biggest clonotypes. The sequencing used peripheral blood, collected on day 0 of AZD1222 vaccination. These receptors were collected from an adult in good health.

The rearrangement joins TRBV27 to TRBJ1-4, with 9 bases fitting TRBD1. CDR3 length equals 19 residues. With V trimmed by 4 bases and J by 0 bases, 12 bases remained unmatched. Germline lookup yields CDR1 MNHEY and CDR2 SMNVEV (reference sequence). The CDR3 spells CASSSKLRTGAATNEKLFF. The CDR3, as DNA: TGTGCCAGCAGTTCTAAACTCAGGACAGGGGCCGCAACTAATGAAAAACTGTTTTTT.

V usage is TRBV4-1 and J usage is TRBJ2-3; no reliable D call. The germline V gene has CDR1 MGHRA and CDR2 YSYEKL. The CDR3 runs to 13 residues. The ends were cut back, 6 bases at V and 2 bases at J, with 9 bases in the middle. The CDR3 sequence: CASSLFDTDTQYF. The CDR3 DNA is TGCGCCAGCAGTCTCTTCGACACAGATACGCAGTATTTT.

The chain carries TRBV5-6 and TRBJ1-4, with D possibly TRBD1 on 5 matching bases. V lost 4 bases and J 7 bases, leaving 14 bases between the germline ends. Germline V lookup: CDR1 SGHDT, CDR2 YYEEEE. The CDR3 covers 14 residues. Written as DNA, the CDR3 is TGTGCCAGCAGCCTCGGGACCGAAATTGAAAAACTGTTTTTT. This encodes CASSLGTEIEKLFF. Drawing the rest from reference TRBV5-6 and TRBJ1-4, the complete variable domain is DAGVTQSPTHLIKTRGQQVTLRCSPKSGHDTVSWYQQALGQGPQFIFQYYEEEERQRGNFPDRFSGHQFPNYSSELNVNALLLGDSALYLCASSLGTEIEKLFFGSGTQLSVL.

The chain's CDR3 is CSVEETGGNEQFF. DNA for the CDR3: TGCAGCGTTGAAGAAACAGGGGGCAATGAGCAGTTCTTC. The chain couples TRBV29-1 to TRBJ2-1; the match to TRBD1 covers 8 bases. V lost 0 bases to trimming and J lost 6 bases; unmatched junction nucleotides: 1. CDR3 length equals 13 residues. Germline CDR1 is SQVTM and CDR2 is ANQGSEA.

The chain combines TRBV16 with TRBJ2-3, with 7 bases that match TRBD2. Per the germline V gene, CDR1 is KGHSY and CDR2 is FQNENV. The CDR3 covers 14 residues. Trimming removed 4 bases from V and 3 bases from J; junction bases left unmatched: 4. The CDR3 bases are TGTGCCAGCAGCCGGGACTATTCAACAGATACGCAGTATTTT. Translated: CASSRDYSTDTQYF.

This clone was observed once. The chain uses TRBV11-2 and TRBJ2-1; the D gene is possibly TRBD1 (6 bases). The CDR3 consists of 15 residues. V lost 5 bases and J lost 9, with 20 bases in between. Germline assignment: CDR1 SGHAT and CDR2 FQNNGV. The CDR3 reads CASSATTGKLGEQFF. The CDR3 DNA reads TGTGCCAGCAGCGCGACTACAGGGAAATTGGGTGAGCAGTTCTTC.

The V call is TRBV12-3 or TRBV12-4, the J call TRBJ1-1, with 8 bases matching TRBD1. The CDR3 loop spans 13 amino acids. Unmatched junction bases numbered 1, after V lost 2 bases and J lost 5 bases. Here the CDR3 DNA reads TGTGCCAGCAGTTTAAGGACAGGGACTGAAGCTTTCTTT. Protein sequence: CASSLRTGTEAFF.

The chain employs TRBV28 and TRBJ1-2; D might be TRBD1 (5 bases). The V and J ends lost 4 bases and 6 bases respectively, with 9 bases between them. CDR3 size: 12 residues. Per germline, CDR1 MDHEN and CDR2 SYDVKM. The CDR3 here is CASSSIQDGYTF. CDR3 bases: TGTGCCAGCAGTTCAATACAGGATGGCTACACCTTC.

The genes are TRBV6-5 and TRBJ1-2, with D perhaps TRBD1 (6 bases). This CDR3 contains 13 residues. Trimming removed 7 bases from V and 4 bases from J, with 13 bases in between. Germline CDR1 reads MNHEY; CDR2 reads SVGAGI. This CDR3 is CASKRQEPYGYTF. The CDR3 DNA sequence: TGTGCCAGCAAACGACAGGAGCCCTATGGCTACACCTTC.

V and J are TRBV2 and TRBJ1-6; D is ambiguous. The germline V gene has CDR1 SNHLY and CDR2 FYNNEI. This CDR3 is 17 amino acids long. The V gene lost 6 bases and the J gene lost 0 bases, with 15 bases spanning the gap. The CDR3 DNA follows: TGTGCCAGCAGAGACCCTAAATCGAGCTCCTATAATTCACCCCTCCACTTT. Protein sequence: CASRDPKSSSYNSPLHF.

This clone was counted only a few times. The chain employs TRBV3-1 (or the pseudogene TRBV3-2) and TRBJ1-1; tentatively, D is TRBD1 (5 bases). CDR3 length: 13 amino acids. V dropped 8 bases and J dropped 0 bases, with 10 bases sitting between them. From germline, CDR1 is LGHDT and CDR2 YNNKEL (reference sequence). The CDR3: CASGDGLNTEAFF. The CDR3 DNA is TGTGCCAGCGGGGACGGATTGAACACTGAAGCTTTCTTT.

This chain links TRBV7-6 with TRBJ1-1; 11 nucleotides agree with TRBD1. The CDR3 has 15 residues. Per germline, CDR1 SGHVS and CDR2 FNYEAQ. With 3 bases clipped from V and 5 bases from J, the junction kept 5 bases outside the gene matches. The CDR3 region is CASSLDRGRVTEAFF. The DNA of the CDR3 is TGTGCCAGCAGCTTGGACAGGGGGCGGGTAACTGAAGCTTTCTTT.

V usage is TRBV6-5 and J usage is TRBJ1-3; D is undetermined. The CDR3 runs 14 residues. Looked up from germline, CDR1 is MNHEY and CDR2 is SVGAGI. V was pared by 2 bases and J by 3 bases, with 8 bases between. The CDR3 loop reads CASSYAGDGNTIYF. The CDR3 coding sequence is TGTGCCAGCAGTTACGCGGGCGATGGAAACACCATATATTTT.

The chain employs TRBV18 and TRBJ2-2; D possibly corresponds to TRBD1 (6 bases). Trimming stripped 4 bases from V and 3 bases from J, with 6 bases between. CDR1 KGHSH and CDR2 LQKENI come from the germline V gene. The CDR3 consists of 13 residues. As DNA, the CDR3 is TGTGCCAGCTCACGGACAGACACCGGGGAGCTGTTTTTT. Residues: CASSRTDTGELFF. Based on the CDR3 plus reference TRBV18 and TRBJ2-2, the full variable domain is NAGVMQNPRHLVRRRGQEARLRCSPMKGHSHVYWYRQLPEEGLKFMVYLQKENIIDESGMPKERFSAEFPKEGPSILRIQQVVRGDSAAYFCASSRTDTGELFFGEGSRLTVL.

This clone was picked up a small number of times. The chain combines TRBV5-1 with TRBJ2-5, with TRBD2 identical over 11 bases. J gave up 3 bases and V 2 bases, and 3 bases lay outside the gene matches. Germline-derived CDR1 and CDR2 are SGHRS and YFSETQ. The CDR3 spans 15 residues. This CDR3 is CASSFSGGAEETQYF. In DNA form, the CDR3 reads TGCGCCAGCAGCTTTAGCGGGGGGGCAGAAGAGACCCAGTACTTC.

V gene TRBV20-1 combines with J gene TRBJ2-7, with 15 bases fitting TRBD2. Germline CDR1 DFQATT, CDR2 SNEGSKA (reference sequence). The CDR3 has 14 amino acids. Trimming removed 6 bases from V and 7 bases from J; junction bases left unmatched: 7. The CDR3 DNA is TGCAGTGCAAGTCCCGGGACTAGCGGGGGGGAGCAGTACTTC. Its translation is CSASPGTSGGEQYF.

This chain joins TRBV4-1 and TRBJ1-6; no reliable D call. Germline values: CDR1 MGHRA, CDR2 YSYEKL. The length of the CDR3 is 16 residues. Trimming pared 1 base from V and 6 bases from J, leaving 13 bases between. The CDR3 nucleotides read TGCGCCAGCAGCCAAGGAATTGTGAGGCGTAATTCACCCCTCCACTTT. Protein product: CASSQGIVRRNSPLHF.

The genes are TRBV30 and TRBJ1-6; a possible D gene is TRBD1 (5 bases). The length of the CDR3 is 13 residues. Trimming removed 3 bases from V and 5 bases from J, with 8 bases in between. The V gene's germline CDR1 is GTSNPN and CDR2 SVGIG (reference sequence). The CDR3 reads CAWRQVDNSPLHF. The CDR3 coding sequence is TGTGCCTGGAGACAGGTGGATAATTCACCCCTCCACTTT.

CDR3 coding DNA: TGTGCCTGGAGTTACCCGGGGCTAGCGGGGGGTTACGCCTACGAGCAGTACTTC. Protein sequence: CAWSYPGLAGGYAYEQYF. V is TRBV30 and J is TRBJ2-7; 11 nucleotides line up with TRBD2. J gave up 2 bases and V 2 bases, and 14 bases lay outside the gene matches. Per germline, CDR1 GTSNPN and CDR2 SVGIG (reference sequence). The CDR3 has 18 residues.

The sample holds a few counts of this clone. This sequence joins TRBV9 and TRBJ2-1; tentatively, D is TRBD2 (6 bases). The V end lost 0 bases, the J end lost 1 base, and 11 bases lay between the germline ends. The CDR3 runs to 16 residues. Germline loops: CDR1 SGDLS, CDR2 YYNGEE. CDR3: CASSVGGAGSYNEQFF. In DNA, the CDR3 is TGTGCCAGCAGCGTAGGAGGGGCGGGATCCTACAATGAGCAGTTCTTC.

The rearrangement uses TRBV28 and TRBJ1-4; no firm D call. The germline V gene encodes CDR1 MDHEN and CDR2 SYDVKM. This CDR3 has 12 amino acids. V was trimmed by 2 bases and J by 8 bases, leaving 6 bases between them. This chain's CDR3 is CASSLLREKLFF. CDR3 nucleotide sequence: TGTGCCAGCAGTTTACTCAGGGAAAAACTGTTTTTT.

The chain carries TRBV3-1 (or the pseudogene TRBV3-2) and TRBJ2-7, with a possible D match to TRBD1 (6 bases). CDR3 length: 14 amino acids. V was pared by 6 bases and J by 4 bases, with 16 bases between. The V gene's germline CDR1 is LGHDT and CDR2 YNNKEL (reference sequence). CDR3 protein: CASSSSGDLYEQYF. CDR3 DNA sequence: TGTGCCAGCAGTAGTTCAGGGGACCTTTACGAGCAGTACTTC.